This entry lists 16 T cell receptor beta chains sequenced from one sample in a study of regulatory T cells in long-lasting Graves disease. Indicated time point: persistent/refractory GD, antithyroid drugs over 5 years with positive TRAb. From PBMCs, RNA was extracted and then used to make the TCR library. Building of the TCR beta libraries involved iRepertoire HTBI primers and Arm-PCR of CDR3 regions. Using its own MiXCR run on the multiplex PCR reads, TCRdb lists one record per CDR3 protein. The sample includes roughly 470,000 distinct CDR3 sequences, about 20% of them seen just once. The sample here was peripheral blood mononuclear cells (PBMCs), taken when the disease was refractory, from a patient treated with antithyroid drugs. These receptors were taken from a female donor with Graves disease.

The sample holds a few counts of this clonotype. V is TRBV6-1 and J is TRBJ1-2; TRBD1 might be the D (5 bases). V was clipped by 4 bases and J by 8 bases, with 14 bases between them. Germline V lookup: CDR1 MNHNS, CDR2 SASEGT. The CDR3 has 13 residues. CDR3 in amino acids: CASSGGPYYGYTF. CDR3 DNA sequence: TGTGCCAGCAGTGGGGGACCGTATTACGGCTACACCTTC.

This clonotype appeared many times. V is TRBV7-9 and J is TRBJ2-7; a weak D match, TRBD2 (5 bases). Trimming took off 4 bases at V and 6 bases at J, with 7 bases between the two ends. CDR3 length: 11 residues. The V gene's germline CDR1 is SEHNR and CDR2 FQNEAQ (reference sequence). The CDR3 region is CASSSGIEQYF. In DNA form, the CDR3 reads TGTGCCAGCAGCTCGGGAATCGAGCAGTACTTC.

This clonotype was picked up many times. The V and J genes are TRBV19 and TRBJ1-1, with D perhaps TRBD1 (5 bases). V dropped 3 bases and J dropped 3 bases, with 8 bases sitting between them. The CDR3 is made up of 13 amino acids. Germline lookup yields CDR1 LNHDA and CDR2 SQIVND (reference sequence). Here the CDR3 reads CASSMRDYTEAFF. CDR3 bases: TGTGCCAGTAGTATGAGGGACTACACTGAAGCTTTCTTT.

This clonotype was counted at least ten times. The chain joins TRBV27 to TRBJ1-1; D unresolved. Between the trimmed V and J ends, which lost 3 bases and 3 bases, there was a span of 14 bases. The germline V gene encodes CDR1 MNHEY and CDR2 SMNVEV (reference sequence). The length of the CDR3 is 15 residues. CDR3 residues: CASSFGSGLYTEAFF. The CDR3 nucleotides read TGTGCCAGCAGTTTCGGGTCAGGACTTTACACTGAAGCTTTCTTT.

The genes are TRBV14 and TRBJ1-6, with D hard to call. In germline, CDR1 is SGHDN, CDR2 FVKESK. The CDR3 consists of 13 residues. V was shortened by 4 bases and J by 9 bases, with 10 bases between the two germline ends. As DNA, the CDR3 is TGTGCCAGCAGCCTAGAAGCGGTTTCACCCCTCCACTTT. Translating it yields CASSLEAVSPLHF.

V gene TRBV7-8 combines with J gene TRBJ2-7; D is ambiguous. Germline V gene lookup returns CDR1 SGHVS and CDR2 FQNEAQ. The CDR3 has 14 residues. V lost 0 bases, J lost 1 base, and 7 bases lay in between. CDR3 sequence (DNA): TGTGCCAGCAGCTTAGCGACACTTTCCTACGAGCAGTACTTC. Protein: CASSLATLSYEQYF.

This clonotype was detected ten times or more. The V and J genes are TRBV11-2 and TRBJ2-2; D unresolved. Trimming took off 2 bases at V and 0 bases at J, with 13 bases between the two ends. The CDR3 extends over 17 amino acids. CDR1 SGHAT and CDR2 FQNNGV come from the germline V gene. The CDR3 reads CASSLTELLANTGELFF. The CDR3 nucleotides read TGTGCCAGCAGCTTAACGGAGCTCCTCGCGAACACCGGGGAGCTGTTTTTT.

This clonotype turned up a few times. J is TRBJ2-7 and V is TRBV5-1, with D uncertain. Germline V gene data show CDR1 as SGHRS and CDR2 as YFSETQ. The CDR3 spans 13 residues. V dropped 4 bases and J dropped 3 bases, with 11 bases sitting between them. The CDR3 spells CASSPLHYYEQYF. CDR3 bases: TGCGCCAGCAGCCCTCTACACTACTACGAGCAGTACTTC.

A few counts support this clonotype. The chain recombines TRBV30 with TRBJ2-7, with D maybe TRBD1 (6 bases). Germline assignment: CDR1 GTSNPN and CDR2 SVGIG (reference sequence). The CDR3 has 13 amino acids. V was cut by 0 bases and J by 0 bases, with 6 bases left in between. DNA for the CDR3: TGTGCCTGGAGTGTACAGGGCTCCTACGAGCAGTACTTC. Its protein product is CAWSVQGSYEQYF.

This clonotype was counted at least ten times. J is TRBJ2-7 and V is TRBV6-5; tentatively, D is TRBD1 or TRBD2 (5 bases each). Trimming took off 4 bases at V and 6 bases at J, with 13 bases between the two ends. The CDR3 loop spans 13 amino acids. Germline V lookup: CDR1 MNHEY, CDR2 SVGAGI. The CDR3 region is CASSSLTGGEQYF. CDR3 coding DNA: TGTGCCAGCAGTTCCCTGACTGGGGGCGAGCAGTACTTC.

This sequence joins TRBV10-3 and TRBJ2-1; D possibly corresponds to TRBD1 (6 bases). The CDR3 has 13 residues. The germline V gene has CDR1 ENHRY and CDR2 SYGVKD. Trimming pared 5 bases from V and 6 bases from J, leaving 11 bases between. The CDR3 DNA follows: TGTGCCATCAGTTCTGAGACAGGCAATGAGCAGTTCTTC. This encodes CAISSETGNEQFF.

Only a few counts were recorded for this clonotype. V and J are TRBV19 and TRBJ1-1, with D perhaps matching TRBD1 (5 bases). The ends were cut back, 4 bases at V and 3 bases at J, with 9 bases in the middle. The CDR3 length is 13 residues. Germline V gene lookup returns CDR1 LNHDA and CDR2 SQIVND (reference sequence). CDR3 coding DNA: TGTGCCAGTAGTAATCGACAGTACACTGAAGCTTTCTTT. Residues: CASSNRQYTEAFF.

CDR3 sequence: CASSSPGTLNTGELFF. The CDR3 DNA reads TGTGCCAGCAGCTCCCCCGGGACCTTGAACACCGGGGAGCTGTTTTTT. V gene TRBV7-9 combines with J gene TRBJ2-2, with D perhaps given as TRBD1 or TRBD2 (5 bases each). Trimming stripped 4 bases from V and 1 base from J, with 13 bases between. Germline V CDR1 and CDR2: SEHNR, FQNEAQ (reference sequence). The CDR3 spans 16 residues. Complete variable domain (other parts from reference TRBV7-9 and TRBJ2-2): DTGVSQNPRHKITKRGQNVTFRCDPISEHNRLYWYRQTLGQGPEFLTYFQNEAQLEKSRLLSDRFSAERPKGSFSTLEIQRTEQGDSAMYLCASSSPGTLNTGELFFGEGSRLTVL.

The V call is TRBV6-1, the J call TRBJ2-7; D may be TRBD2 (6 bases). Germline V gene lookup returns CDR1 MNHNS and CDR2 SASEGT. Trimming took 5 bases from V and 9 from J, leaving 8 bases between them. There are 10 residues in the CDR3. CDR3 region: CASSRGRQYF. The CDR3 DNA is TGTGCCAGCAGTCGGGGGAGGCAGTACTTC.

This clonotype was detected only a few times. The V call is TRBV20-1, the J call TRBJ1-1; 10 bases map to TRBD1. The germline V gene encodes CDR1 DFQATT and CDR2 SNEGSKA (reference sequence). J lost 5 bases, V lost 2 bases, and 11 bases had no gene match. This CDR3 spans 16 amino acids. The CDR3 nucleotides are TGCAGTGCTAGACCCCCGGGACAGGGGATCGGAACTGAAGCTTTCTTT. It encodes CSARPPGQGIGTEAFF.

With regard to this clonotype: A much larger clone is a single base away; this may be a read error. The CDR3 is CASSPGTTTSSYEQYF. The CDR3 DNA reads as TGTGCCAGCAGCCCAGGCACGACTACCAGCTCCTACGAGCAGTACTTC. The V call is TRBV7-4, the J call TRBJ2-7; D perhaps matches TRBD2 (5 bases). Germline V CDR1 and CDR2: SGHVT, SQSDAQ. This CDR3 is built from 16 residues. Trimming left V 5 bases short and J 0 bases short, with 17 bases between.